The T cell receptor beta chain under discussion was sequenced for a study of T-cell reconstitution after alpha-beta-depleted transplantation in children. The V gene end was trimmed by 6 bases and the J gene end by 3 bases; junction bases not matched to a gene: 1. In germline, CDR1 is SQVTM, CDR2 ANQGSEA. CDR3 size: 11 residues. Library preparation (for TCRbeta) was performed with unique molecular identifiers. TCRdb ran MiXCR on the PCR reads and lists one entry per CDR3 protein. Here the sample spans roughly 98,000 distinct CDR3 sequences, roughly 16% being singletons. In its sample, this clonotype was seen many times.

The chain combines TRBV29-1 with TRBJ1-2; 7 bases line up with TRBD1. This receptor was taken from a male patient between 2 and 15 years old who had a stem cell transplant for acute lymphoblastic leukemia, so the T cells may come from the graft donor. Sample: PBMCs, mostly from graft donor cells, taken 180 days after TCRalphabeta/CD19-depleted stem cell transplant. CDR3 amino acids: CSVTGDYGYTF. Written as DNA, the CDR3 is TGCAGCGTAACAGGGGACTATGGCTACACCTTC.